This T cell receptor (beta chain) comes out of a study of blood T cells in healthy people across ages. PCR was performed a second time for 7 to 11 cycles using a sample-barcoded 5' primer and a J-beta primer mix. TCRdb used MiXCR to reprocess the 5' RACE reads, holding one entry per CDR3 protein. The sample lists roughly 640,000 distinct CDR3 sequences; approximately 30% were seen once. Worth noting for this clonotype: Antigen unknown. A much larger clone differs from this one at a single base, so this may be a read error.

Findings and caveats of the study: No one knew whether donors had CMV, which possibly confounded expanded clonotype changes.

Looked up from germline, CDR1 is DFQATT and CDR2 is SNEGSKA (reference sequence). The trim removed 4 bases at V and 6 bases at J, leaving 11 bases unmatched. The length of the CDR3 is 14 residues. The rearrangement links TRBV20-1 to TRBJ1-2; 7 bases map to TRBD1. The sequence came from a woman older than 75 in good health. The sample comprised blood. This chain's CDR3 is CSAKGSGTAHGYTF. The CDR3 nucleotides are TGCAGTGCTAAGGGCTCCGGGACAGCACATGGCTACACCTTC.